This T cell receptor beta chain derives from a study of beta chain features in type 1 diabetes. What was sequenced were expressed TCRB transcripts, since all of the isolated RNA had been reverse transcribed. Assay: immunoSEQ multiplex PCR; the TCRdb copy retains only in-frame clones and omits some. Of about 320,000 clones listed, 12% to 15% are singletons. Every single donor gave one heparinised blood draw, and these averaged approximately 110 mL. Sorting of CD4+ naive, central memory, regulatory and stem cell-like memory cells was performed via CD45RO/CCR7/CD25/CD127/CD95/CD27. Findings of the study overall: Shorter TCRB CDR3s, moderately but significantly so, were found in Type 1 diabetes patients in all four CD4+ subsets. Researchers cautioned that cDNA sequencing could over-represent cells with high TCR expression.

There are 14 residues in the CDR3. Trimming cost V 8 bases and J 1 base; bases outside gene matches: 6. Germline V gives CDR1 MNHEY, CDR2 SVGAGI. This clone has ten or more counts. Antigen specificity is unknown. The chain has TRBV6-5 and TRBJ2-7; TRBD1 agrees at 9 bases. This clonotype was obtained from a man aged 30 to 45 in good health. Sequencing was done on a sample of central memory CD4+ T cells from blood. CDR3 in amino acids: CASGTGTGSYEQYF. In DNA form, the CDR3 reads TGTGCCAGCGGAACCGGGACAGGGTCCTACGAGCAGTACTTC.